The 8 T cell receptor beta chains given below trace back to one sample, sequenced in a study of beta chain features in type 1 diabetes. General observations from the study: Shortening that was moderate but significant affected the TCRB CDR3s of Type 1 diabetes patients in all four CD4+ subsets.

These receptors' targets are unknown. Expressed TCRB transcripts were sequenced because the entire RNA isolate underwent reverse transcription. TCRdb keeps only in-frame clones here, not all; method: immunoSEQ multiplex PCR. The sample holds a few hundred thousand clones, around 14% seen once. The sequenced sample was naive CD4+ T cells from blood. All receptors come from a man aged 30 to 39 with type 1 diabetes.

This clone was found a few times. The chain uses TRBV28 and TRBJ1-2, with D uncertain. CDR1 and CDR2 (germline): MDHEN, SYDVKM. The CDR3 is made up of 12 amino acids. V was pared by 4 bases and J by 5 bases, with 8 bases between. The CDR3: CASSSVRYGYTF. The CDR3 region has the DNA TGTGCCAGCAGTTCCGTCCGGTATGGCTACACCTTC.

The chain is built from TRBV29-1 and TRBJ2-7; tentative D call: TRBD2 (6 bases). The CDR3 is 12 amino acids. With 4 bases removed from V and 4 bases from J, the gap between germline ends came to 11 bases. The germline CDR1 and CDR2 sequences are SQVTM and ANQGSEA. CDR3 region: CSVGSGEYEQYF. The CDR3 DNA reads TGCAGCGTTGGTAGCGGAGAATACGAGCAGTACTTC.

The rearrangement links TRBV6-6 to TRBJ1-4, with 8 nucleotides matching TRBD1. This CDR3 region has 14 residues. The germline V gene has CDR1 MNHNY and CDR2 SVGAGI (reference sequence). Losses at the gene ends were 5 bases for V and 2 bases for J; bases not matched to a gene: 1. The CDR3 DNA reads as TGTGCCAGCAGTCGACAGGGGACTAATGAAAAACTGTTTTTT. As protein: CASSRQGTNEKLFF.

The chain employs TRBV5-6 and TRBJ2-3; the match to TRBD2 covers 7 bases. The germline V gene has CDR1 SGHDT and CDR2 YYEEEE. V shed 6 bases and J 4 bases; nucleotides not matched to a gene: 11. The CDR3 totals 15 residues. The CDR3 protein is CASIPWAGVPDTQYF. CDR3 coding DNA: TGTGCCAGCATCCCGTGGGCGGGAGTTCCAGATACGCAGTATTTT. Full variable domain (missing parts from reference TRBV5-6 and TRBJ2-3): DAGVTQSPTHLIKTRGQQVTLRCSPKSGHDTVSWYQQALGQGPQFIFQYYEEEERQRGNFPDRFSGHQFPNYSSELNVNALLLGDSALYLCASIPWAGVPDTQYFGPGTRLTVL.

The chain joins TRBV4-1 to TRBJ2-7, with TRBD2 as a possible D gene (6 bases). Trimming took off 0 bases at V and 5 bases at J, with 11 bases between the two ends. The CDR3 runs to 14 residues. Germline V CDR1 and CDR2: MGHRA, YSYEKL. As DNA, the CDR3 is TGCGCCAGCAGCCAAGAGGAGCGGGCAAACGAGCAGTACTTC. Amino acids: CASSQEERANEQYF.

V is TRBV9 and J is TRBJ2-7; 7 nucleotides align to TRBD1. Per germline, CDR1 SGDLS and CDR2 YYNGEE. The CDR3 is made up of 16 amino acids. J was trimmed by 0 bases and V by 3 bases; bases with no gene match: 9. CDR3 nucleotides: TGTGCCAGCAGCGGACAAGGGGGCCCCTACTCCTACGAGCAGTACTTC. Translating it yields CASSGQGGPYSYEQYF. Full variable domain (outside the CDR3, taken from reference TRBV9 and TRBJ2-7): DSGVTQTPKHLITATGQRVTLRCSPRSGDLSVYWYQQSLDQGLQFLIQYYNGEERAKGNILERFSAQQFPDLHSELNLSSLELGDSALYFCASSGQGGPYSYEQYFGPGTRLTVT.

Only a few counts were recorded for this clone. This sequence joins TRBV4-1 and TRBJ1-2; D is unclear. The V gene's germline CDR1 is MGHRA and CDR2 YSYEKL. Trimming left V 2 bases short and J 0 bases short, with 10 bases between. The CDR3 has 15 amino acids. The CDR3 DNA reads TGCGCCAGCAGCCAATCCGGAGGAGCTAACTATGGCTACACCTTC. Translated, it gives CASSQSGGANYGYTF.

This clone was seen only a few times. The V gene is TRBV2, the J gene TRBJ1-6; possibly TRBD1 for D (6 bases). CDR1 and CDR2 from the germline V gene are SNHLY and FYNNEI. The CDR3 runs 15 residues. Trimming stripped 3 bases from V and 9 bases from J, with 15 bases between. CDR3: CASSDPPDRSSPLHF. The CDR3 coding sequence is TGTGCCAGCAGTGACCCACCGGACAGATCTTCACCCCTCCACTTT.